This T cell receptor beta chain was recovered during a study of breast tumors, draining lymph nodes, adjacent tissues. Study-level points and caveats: The data were judged consistent with most tumor T cells coming from lymph node and expanding in tumor. Tumors had less TCR diversity than lymph nodes, more than nontumor tissue. Luminal-like breast cancer showed significantly greater tumor-nontumor repertoire similarity than basal-like breast cancer did. Tumor T cell lymph node origin was a supported hypothesis, not proven.

Samples came from axillary lymph nodes draining the breast cancer. Turning to this clonotype: Its cognate antigen is unknown.

A single record per CDR3 protein comes from TCRdb applying MiXCR to the multiplex PCR reads. Here the sample spans approximately 130,000 distinct CDR3 sequences, approximately 21% being singletons. The V gene's germline CDR1 is SEHNR and CDR2 FQNEAQ (reference sequence). The V end lost 5 bases, the J end lost 8 bases, and 10 bases lay between the germline ends. The CDR3 spans 13 residues. The chain uses TRBV7-9 and TRBJ1-6; tentative D call: TRBD1 (5 bases). The sample consisted of axillary lymph node tissue. This clonotype originated in a female donor with breast cancer. Some clones in this sample may be carry-over from other donors' samples. The chain's CDR3 is CASSLPGDSPLHF. The CDR3 region has the DNA TGTGCCAGCAGCCTCCCGGGGGATTCACCCCTCCACTTT.